This T cell receptor (beta chain) was identified during a study of blood T cells in healthy people across ages. Only a few counts were recorded for this clonotype. It was with a sample-barcoded 5' primer and a J-beta primer mix that a second PCR of roughly 7 to 12 cycles was run. One entry per CDR3 protein results from TCRdb running MiXCR on the 5' RACE reads. The table records under 1,000,000 distinct CDR3 sequences, under 40% of them present only once. The V and J ends lost 2 bases and 0 bases respectively, with 12 bases between them. CDR1 MNHEY and CDR2 SVGAGI come from the germline V gene. The CDR3 is 16 amino acids.

The material sequenced was blood. V is TRBV6-5 and J is TRBJ2-3; D is ambiguous. This receptor was identified in a man younger than 35 in good health. DNA of the CDR3: TGTGCCAGCAGTTACGTGGCCGGATCTAGCACAGATACGCAGTATTTT. Its protein product is CASSYVAGSSTDTQYF.